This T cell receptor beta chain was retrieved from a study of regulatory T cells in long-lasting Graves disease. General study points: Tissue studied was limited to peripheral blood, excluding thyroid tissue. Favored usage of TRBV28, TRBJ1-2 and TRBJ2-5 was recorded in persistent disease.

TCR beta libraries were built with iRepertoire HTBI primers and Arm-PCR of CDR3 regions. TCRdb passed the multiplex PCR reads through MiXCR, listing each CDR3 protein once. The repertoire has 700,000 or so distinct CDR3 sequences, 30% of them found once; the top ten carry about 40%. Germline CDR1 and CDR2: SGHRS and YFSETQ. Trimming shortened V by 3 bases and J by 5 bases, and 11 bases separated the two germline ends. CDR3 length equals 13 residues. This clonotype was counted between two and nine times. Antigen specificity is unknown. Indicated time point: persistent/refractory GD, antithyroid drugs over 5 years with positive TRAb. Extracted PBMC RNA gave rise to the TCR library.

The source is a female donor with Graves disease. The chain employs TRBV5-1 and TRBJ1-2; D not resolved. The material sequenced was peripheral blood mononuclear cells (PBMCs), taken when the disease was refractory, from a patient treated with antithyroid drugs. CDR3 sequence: CASSWHIGYGYTF. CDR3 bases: TGCGCCAGCAGCTGGCACATCGGTTATGGCTACACCTTC.